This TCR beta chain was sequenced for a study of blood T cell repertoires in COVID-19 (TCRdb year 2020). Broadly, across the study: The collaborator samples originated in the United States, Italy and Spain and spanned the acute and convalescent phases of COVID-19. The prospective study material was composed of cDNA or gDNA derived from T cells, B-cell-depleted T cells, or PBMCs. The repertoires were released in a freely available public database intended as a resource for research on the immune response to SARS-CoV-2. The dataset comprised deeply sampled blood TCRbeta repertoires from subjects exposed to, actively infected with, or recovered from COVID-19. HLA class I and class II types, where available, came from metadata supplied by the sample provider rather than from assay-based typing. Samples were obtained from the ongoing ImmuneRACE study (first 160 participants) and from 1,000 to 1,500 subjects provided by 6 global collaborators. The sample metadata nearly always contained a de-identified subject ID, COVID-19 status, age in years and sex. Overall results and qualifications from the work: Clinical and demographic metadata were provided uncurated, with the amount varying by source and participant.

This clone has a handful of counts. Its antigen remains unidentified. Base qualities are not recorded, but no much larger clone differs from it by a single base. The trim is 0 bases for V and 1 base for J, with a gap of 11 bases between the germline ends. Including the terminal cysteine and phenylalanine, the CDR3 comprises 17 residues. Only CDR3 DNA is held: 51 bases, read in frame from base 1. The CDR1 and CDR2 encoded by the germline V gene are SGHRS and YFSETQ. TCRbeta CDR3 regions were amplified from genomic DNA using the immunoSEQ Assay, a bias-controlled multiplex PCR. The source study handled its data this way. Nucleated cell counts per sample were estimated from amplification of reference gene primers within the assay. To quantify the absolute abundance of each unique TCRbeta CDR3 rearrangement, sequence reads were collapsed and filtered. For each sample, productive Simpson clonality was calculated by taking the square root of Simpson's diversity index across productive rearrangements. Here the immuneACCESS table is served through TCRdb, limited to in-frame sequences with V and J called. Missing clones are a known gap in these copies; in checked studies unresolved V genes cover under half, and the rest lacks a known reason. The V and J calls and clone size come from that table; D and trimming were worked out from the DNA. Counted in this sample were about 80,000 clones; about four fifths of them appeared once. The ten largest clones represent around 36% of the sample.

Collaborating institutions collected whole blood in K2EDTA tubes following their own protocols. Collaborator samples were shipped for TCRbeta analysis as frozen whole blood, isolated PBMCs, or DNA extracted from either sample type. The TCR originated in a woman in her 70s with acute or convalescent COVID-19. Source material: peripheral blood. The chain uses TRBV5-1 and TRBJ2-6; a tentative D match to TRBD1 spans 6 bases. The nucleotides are TGCGCCAGCAGCTTGGTGGGGGCCTTATCTGGGGCCAACGTCCTGACTTTC. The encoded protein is CASSLVGALSGANVLTF.